The 20 T cell receptor beta chains listed next were all sequenced from one sample in a study of Graves' ophthalmopathy and Graves' hyperthyroidism (dated by TCRdb to 2016 to 2019). Sequencing was carried out with an Illumina HiSeq 2000. For repertoire sequencing, the TCR beta CDR3 regions were amplified from RNA transcripts. The first round of RT-PCR was done with HTBI primers and the Qiagen OneStep RT-PCR kit, and was followed by a second round of multiplex PCR, then size selection and purification. TCRdb passed the public sequencing reads through fastp at Q25 and MiXCR, retaining productive beta sequences. Identical CDR3 proteins give one entry, which carries the most common genes and DNA. The sample contains over a million distinct CDR3 sequences, around a third of them found a single time. Around 10% of the sample rests with the top ten. Sequencing used peripheral blood or thyroid tissue (not recorded which). The receptors shown here come from an adult man with Graves' hyperthyroidism.

The sample holds many counts of this clonotype. The chain recombines TRBV29-1 with TRBJ2-7; TRBD2 is a possible D gene (6 bases). Germline CDR1 SQVTM, CDR2 ANQGSEA. CDR3 length: 14 amino acids. Between the trimmed V and J ends, which lost 4 bases and 4 bases, there was a span of 17 bases. The CDR3 sequence: CSVGGGGQRYEQYF. Here the CDR3 DNA reads TGCAGCGTTGGGGGTGGAGGGCAGAGGTACGAGCAGTACTTC.

This clonotype was counted ten times or more. The chain uses TRBV6-5 and TRBJ1-2; TRBD1 is a possible D gene (6 bases). CDR3 length: 12 amino acids. The V gene lost 0 bases and the J gene lost 10 bases, with 9 bases spanning the gap. CDR1 and CDR2 (germline): MNHEY, SVGAGI. CDR3 region: CASSYSGAYYTF. The DNA of the CDR3 is TGTGCCAGCAGTTACTCGGGGGCCTACTACACCTTC.

This clonotype was picked up a small number of times. The rearrangement links TRBV27 to TRBJ2-7; 9 bases agree with TRBD1. The CDR3 is 15 amino acids. Germline V lookup: CDR1 MNHEY, CDR2 SMNVEV (reference sequence). The V segment lost 4 bases and the J segment 6 bases; nucleotides outside the gene matches: 10. CDR3 region: CASSYPGQGRGEQYF. Here the CDR3 DNA reads TGTGCCAGCAGTTACCCGGGACAGGGACGAGGCGAGCAGTACTTC.

This clonotype was seen many times. The rearrangement uses TRBV29-1 and TRBJ2-2, with D hard to call. The germline V gene has CDR1 SQVTM and CDR2 ANQGSEA. This CDR3 comprises 14 residues. V gave up 2 bases and J gave up 2 bases, with 9 bases separating them. CDR3 in DNA: TGCAGCGTTGAATTAGCCACCAACACCGGGGAGCTGTTTTTT. It yields the protein CSVELATNTGELFF.

This clonotype was observed once. This rearrangement joins TRBV7-8 to TRBJ2-7; 12 positions match TRBD2. CDR1 is SGHVS and CDR2 is FQNEAQ in the germline V gene. CDR3 length: 17 residues. Trimming at V came to 0 bases and at J to 0 bases, leaving 3 bases not matched to a gene. The CDR3 region is CASSLALAGGFSYEQYF. DNA for the CDR3: TGTGCCAGCAGCTTAGCACTAGCGGGGGGCTTCTCCTACGAGCAGTACTTC.

This chain links TRBV3-1 with TRBJ1-6; D is unclear. Germline V CDR1 and CDR2: LGHDT, YNNKEL (reference sequence). CDR3 length: 17 residues. V lost 0 bases and J lost 7, with 16 bases in between. CDR3 coding DNA: TGTGCCAGCAGCCAAGATCGTGGCAGTAGATGGAATTCACCCCTCCACTTT. Translated, it gives CASSQDRGSRWNSPLHF.

V is TRBV7-2 and J is TRBJ1-3; 7 nucleotides line up with TRBD1. After removal of 8 bases from V and 5 bases from J, the junction contained 6 bases not matched to a gene. The CDR3 runs to 13 residues. Germline loops: CDR1 SGHTA, CDR2 FQGNSA. The CDR3 here is CASQRQGRNTIYF. For the CDR3, the DNA is TGTGCCAGCCAACGACAGGGACGAAACACCATATATTTT.

This clonotype has at least ten counts. The chain uses TRBV4-3 and TRBJ1-6; 10 nucleotides align to TRBD1. The J segment lost 8 bases and the V segment lost 4 bases, leaving 8 bases of the junction unmatched. The CDR3 covers 16 residues. Germline values: CDR1 LGHNA, CDR2 YSLEER. CDR3 DNA sequence: TGCGCCAGCAGCCTGGAGTCCGGGACAGGGGATTCACCCCTCCACTTT. Protein: CASSLESGTGDSPLHF.

The rearrangement joins TRBV15 to TRBJ1-1; D might be TRBD1 (5 bases). This CDR3 has 14 amino acids. Germline V gives CDR1 LNHNV, CDR2 YYDKDF (reference sequence). The ends were cut back, 1 base at V and 7 bases at J, with 13 bases in the middle. The CDR3 loop reads CATSRGLRGFEAFF. CDR3 sequence (DNA): TGTGCCACCAGCAGAGGCCTTCGGGGGTTTGAAGCTTTCTTT. Full variable domain (missing parts from reference TRBV15 and TRBJ1-1): DAMVIQNPRYQVTQFGKPVTLSCSQTLNHNVMYWYQQKSSQAPKLLFHYYDKDFNNEADTPDNFQSRRPNTSFCFLDIRSPGLGDTAMYLCATSRGLRGFEAFFGQGTRLTVV.

This clonotype showed up many times. The chain has TRBV7-9 and TRBJ2-7; 9 bases line up with TRBD2. The CDR3 totals 16 residues. Germline V gene sequence: CDR1 SEHNR, CDR2 FQNEAQ (reference sequence). Trimming removed 5 bases from V and 1 base from J; junction bases left unmatched: 9. This CDR3 is CASSEGGSGGSYEQYF. CDR3 coding DNA: TGTGCCAGCAGCGAAGGAGGTAGCGGGGGTTCCTACGAGCAGTACTTC.

The V call is TRBV29-1, the J call TRBJ1-6; 7 bases match TRBD1. The V gene's germline CDR1 is SQVTM and CDR2 ANQGSEA. The CDR3 is made up of 14 amino acids. V was clipped by 6 bases and J by 7 bases; unmatched bases: 9. The DNA for the CDR3 is TGCAGCGTATGGACAGGAGGTCCCAATTCACCCCTCCACTTT. Amino acid sequence: CSVWTGGPNSPLHF.

Many counts were recorded for this clonotype. J is TRBJ2-7 and V is TRBV7-9; weak D call: TRBD1 (6 bases). The CDR3 has 15 amino acids. Trimming removed 5 bases from V and 1 base from J, with 15 bases in between. Looked up from germline, CDR1 is SEHNR and CDR2 is FQNEAQ (reference sequence). For the CDR3, the DNA is TGTGCCAGCAGCCCAGAGACGGGACATTCCTACGAGCAGTACTTC. Protein: CASSPETGHSYEQYF.

Many counts were recorded for this clonotype. CDR3 sequence: CASSLATGVHEQYF. Written as DNA, the CDR3 is TGCGCCAGCAGCTTGGCTACAGGGGTCCACGAGCAGTACTTC. V gene TRBV5-1 combines with J gene TRBJ2-7; TRBD1 agrees at 7 bases. Germline V gives CDR1 SGHRS, CDR2 YFSETQ. The CDR3 spans 14 residues. Trimming removed 0 bases from V and 5 bases from J; junction bases left unmatched: 5.

In this sample, this clonotype turned up many times. The J gene is TRBJ2-7, the V gene TRBV15; 8 nucleotides line up with TRBD1. Germline CDR1 LNHNV, CDR2 YYDKDF (reference sequence). V gave up 4 bases and J gave up 3 bases; unmatched junction bases: 8. The CDR3 runs to 15 residues. Here the CDR3 reads CATSITGTGVYEQYF. DNA for the CDR3: TGTGCCACCAGCATCACCGGGACAGGCGTCTACGAGCAGTACTTC.

Comment on this clonotype: One base away lies a much larger clone, so this may be a sequencing read error. CDR3 nucleotides: TGCGCCAGCAGCTCCAGAGGAGAGAACGGGCAGTACTTC. This codes for CASSSRGENGQYF. The chain recombines TRBV5-1 with TRBJ2-7; D gene ambiguous. Per germline, CDR1 SGHRS and CDR2 YFSETQ. Trimming took off 3 bases at V and 9 bases at J, with 16 bases between the two ends. The CDR3 extends over 13 amino acids.

Comment on this clonotype: A single base separates this from a much larger clone, so it may be a read error. J is TRBJ1-3 and V is TRBV7-2; 7 bases map to TRBD1. The CDR3 extends over 16 amino acids. CDR1 is SGHTA, CDR2 FQGNSA, per germline. V trimming: 7 bases; J trimming: 0 bases; junction bases outside the gene matches: 9. CDR3 DNA sequence: TGTGCCAGCAACGCGACAGGGAGATTCTCTGGAAACACCATATATTTT. It codes for CASNATGRFSGNTIYF.

The table lists this clonotype with a count of one. The CDR3 nucleotides are TGCGCCAGCAGCTTGGTCAGGGAGGACTACACCTTC. This encodes CASSLVREDYTF. The V and J genes are TRBV5-1 and TRBJ1-2; weak D call: TRBD1 (5 bases). CDR1 and CDR2 (germline): SGHRS, YFSETQ. This CDR3 spans 12 amino acids. Trimming removed 0 bases at V and 10 bases at J, with 10 bases between.

The table lists this clonotype with a count of one. A much larger clone sits a single nucleotide away, making a read error possible. This chain links TRBV20-1 with TRBJ2-2; 10 bases fit TRBD2. From germline, CDR1 is DFQATT and CDR2 SNEGSKA (reference sequence). CDR3 length: 15 residues. CDR3 sequence: CSARVAGGGTGELLF. DNA for the CDR3: TGCAGTGCTAGAGTAGCGGGAGGTGGGACCGGGGAGCTGCTTTTT.

This clonotype was seen ten or more times. The rearrangement links TRBV13 to TRBJ2-5; no clear D gene. The CDR3 covers 12 residues. V was shortened by 4 bases and J by 3 bases, with 6 bases between the two germline ends. Germline V gene lookup returns CDR1 PRHDT and CDR2 FYEKMQ (reference sequence). As DNA, the CDR3 is TGTGCCAGCAGCTCAGACGAAGAGACCCAGTACTTC. Amino acid sequence: CASSSDEETQYF.

This clonotype was observed a handful of times. This sequence joins TRBV5-1 and TRBJ1-5; D ambiguous. V lost 1 base and J lost 6, with 11 bases in between. In germline, CDR1 is SGHRS, CDR2 YFSETQ. The CDR3 totals 14 residues. CDR3 protein: CASSLNLGSQPQHF. CDR3 nucleotides: TGCGCCAGCAGCTTGAACCTTGGGAGTCAGCCCCAGCATTTT.